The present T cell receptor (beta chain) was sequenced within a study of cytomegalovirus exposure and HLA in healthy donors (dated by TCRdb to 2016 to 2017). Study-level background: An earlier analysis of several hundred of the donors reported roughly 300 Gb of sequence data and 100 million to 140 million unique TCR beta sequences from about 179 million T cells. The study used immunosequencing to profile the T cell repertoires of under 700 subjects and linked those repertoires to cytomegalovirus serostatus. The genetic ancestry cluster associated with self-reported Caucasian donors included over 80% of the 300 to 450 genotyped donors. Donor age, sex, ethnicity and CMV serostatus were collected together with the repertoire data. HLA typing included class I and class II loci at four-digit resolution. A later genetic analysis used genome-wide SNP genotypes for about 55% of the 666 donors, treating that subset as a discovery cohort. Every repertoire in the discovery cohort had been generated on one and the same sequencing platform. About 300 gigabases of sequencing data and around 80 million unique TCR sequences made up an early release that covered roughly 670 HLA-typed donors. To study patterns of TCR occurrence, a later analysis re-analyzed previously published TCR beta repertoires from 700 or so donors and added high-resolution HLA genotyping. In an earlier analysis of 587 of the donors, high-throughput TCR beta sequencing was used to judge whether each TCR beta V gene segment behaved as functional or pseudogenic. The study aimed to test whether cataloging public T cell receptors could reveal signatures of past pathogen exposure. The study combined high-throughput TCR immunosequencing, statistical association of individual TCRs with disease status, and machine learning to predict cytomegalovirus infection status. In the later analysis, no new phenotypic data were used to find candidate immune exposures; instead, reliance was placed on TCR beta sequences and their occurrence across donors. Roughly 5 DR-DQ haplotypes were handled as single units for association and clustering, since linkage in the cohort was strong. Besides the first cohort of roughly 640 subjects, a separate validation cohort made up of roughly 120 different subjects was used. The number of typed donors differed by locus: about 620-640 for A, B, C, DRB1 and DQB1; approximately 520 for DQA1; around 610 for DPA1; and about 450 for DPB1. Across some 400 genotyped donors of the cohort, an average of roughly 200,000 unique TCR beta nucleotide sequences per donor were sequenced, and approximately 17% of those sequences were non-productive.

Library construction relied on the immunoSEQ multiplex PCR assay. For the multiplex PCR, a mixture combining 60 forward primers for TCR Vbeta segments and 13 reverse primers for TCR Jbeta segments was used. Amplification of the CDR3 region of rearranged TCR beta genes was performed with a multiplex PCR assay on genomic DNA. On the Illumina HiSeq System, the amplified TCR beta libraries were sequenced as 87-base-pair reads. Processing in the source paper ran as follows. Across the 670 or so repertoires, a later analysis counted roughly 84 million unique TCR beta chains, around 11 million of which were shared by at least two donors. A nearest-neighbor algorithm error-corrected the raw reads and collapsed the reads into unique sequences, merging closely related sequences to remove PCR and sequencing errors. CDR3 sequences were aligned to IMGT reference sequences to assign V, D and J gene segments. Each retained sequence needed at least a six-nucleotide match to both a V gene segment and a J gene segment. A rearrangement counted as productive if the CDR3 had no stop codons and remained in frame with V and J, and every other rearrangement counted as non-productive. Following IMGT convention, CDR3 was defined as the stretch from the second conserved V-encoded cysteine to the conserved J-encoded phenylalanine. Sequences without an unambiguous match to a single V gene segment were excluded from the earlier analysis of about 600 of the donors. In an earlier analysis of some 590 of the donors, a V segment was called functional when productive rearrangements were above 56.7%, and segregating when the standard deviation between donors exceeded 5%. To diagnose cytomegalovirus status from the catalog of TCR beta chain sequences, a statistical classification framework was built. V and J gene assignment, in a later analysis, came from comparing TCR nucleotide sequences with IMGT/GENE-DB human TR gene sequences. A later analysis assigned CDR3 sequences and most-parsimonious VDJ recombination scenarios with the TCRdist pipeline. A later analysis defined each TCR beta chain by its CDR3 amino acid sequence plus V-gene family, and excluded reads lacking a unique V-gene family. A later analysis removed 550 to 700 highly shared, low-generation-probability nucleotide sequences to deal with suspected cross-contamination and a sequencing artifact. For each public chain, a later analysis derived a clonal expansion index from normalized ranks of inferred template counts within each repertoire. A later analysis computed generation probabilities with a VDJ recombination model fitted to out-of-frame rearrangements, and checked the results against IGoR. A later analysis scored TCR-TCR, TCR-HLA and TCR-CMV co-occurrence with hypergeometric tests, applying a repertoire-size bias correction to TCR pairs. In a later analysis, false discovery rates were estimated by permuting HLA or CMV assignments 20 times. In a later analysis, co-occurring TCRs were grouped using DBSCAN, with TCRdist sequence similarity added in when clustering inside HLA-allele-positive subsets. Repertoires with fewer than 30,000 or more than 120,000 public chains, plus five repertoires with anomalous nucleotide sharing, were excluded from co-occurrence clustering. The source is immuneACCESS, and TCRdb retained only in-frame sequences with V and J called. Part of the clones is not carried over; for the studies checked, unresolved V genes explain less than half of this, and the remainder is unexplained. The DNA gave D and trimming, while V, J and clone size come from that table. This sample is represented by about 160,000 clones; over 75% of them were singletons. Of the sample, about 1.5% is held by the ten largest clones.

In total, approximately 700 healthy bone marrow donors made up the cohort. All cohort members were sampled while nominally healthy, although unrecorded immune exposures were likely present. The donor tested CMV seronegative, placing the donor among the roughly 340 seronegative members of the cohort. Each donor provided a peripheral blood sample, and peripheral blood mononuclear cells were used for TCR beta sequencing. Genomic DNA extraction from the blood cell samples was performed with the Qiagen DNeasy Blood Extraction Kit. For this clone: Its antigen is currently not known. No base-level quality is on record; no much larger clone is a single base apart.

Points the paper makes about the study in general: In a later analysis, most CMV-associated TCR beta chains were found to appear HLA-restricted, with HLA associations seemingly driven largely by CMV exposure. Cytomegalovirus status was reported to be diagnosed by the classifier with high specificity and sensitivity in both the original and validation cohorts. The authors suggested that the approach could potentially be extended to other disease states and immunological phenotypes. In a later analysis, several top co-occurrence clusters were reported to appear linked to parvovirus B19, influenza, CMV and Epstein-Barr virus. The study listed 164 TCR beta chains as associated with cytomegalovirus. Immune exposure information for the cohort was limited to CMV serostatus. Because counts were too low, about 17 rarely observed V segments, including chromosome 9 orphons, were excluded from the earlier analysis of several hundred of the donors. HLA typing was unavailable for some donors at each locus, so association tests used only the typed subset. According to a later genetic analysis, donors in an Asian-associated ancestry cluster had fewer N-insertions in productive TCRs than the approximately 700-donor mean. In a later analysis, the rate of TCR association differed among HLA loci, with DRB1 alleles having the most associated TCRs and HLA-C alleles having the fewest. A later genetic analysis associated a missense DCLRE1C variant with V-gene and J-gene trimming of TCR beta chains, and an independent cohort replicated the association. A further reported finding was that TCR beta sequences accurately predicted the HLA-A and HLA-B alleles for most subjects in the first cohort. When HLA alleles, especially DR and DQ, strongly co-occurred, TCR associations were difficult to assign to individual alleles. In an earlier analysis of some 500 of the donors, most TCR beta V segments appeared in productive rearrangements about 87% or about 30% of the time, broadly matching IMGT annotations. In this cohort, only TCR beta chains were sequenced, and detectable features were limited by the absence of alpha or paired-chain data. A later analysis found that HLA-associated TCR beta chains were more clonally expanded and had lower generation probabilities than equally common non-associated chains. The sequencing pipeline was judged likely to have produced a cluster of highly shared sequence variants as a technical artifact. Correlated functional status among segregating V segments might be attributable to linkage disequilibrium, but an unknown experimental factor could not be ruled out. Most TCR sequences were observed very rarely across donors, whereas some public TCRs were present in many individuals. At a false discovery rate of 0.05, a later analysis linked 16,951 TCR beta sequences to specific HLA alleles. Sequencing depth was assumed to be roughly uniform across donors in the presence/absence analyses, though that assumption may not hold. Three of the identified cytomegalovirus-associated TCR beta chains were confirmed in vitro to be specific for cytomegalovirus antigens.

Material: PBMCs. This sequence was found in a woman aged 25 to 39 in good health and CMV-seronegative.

The nucleotide sequence is TGTGCCAGCAGCTTGGACAGGGAAGGGGACATATATTTT. Translated, this is CASSLDREGDIYF. The receptor chain draws on TRBV5-4 and TRBJ1-3; a tentative D match to TRBD1 spans 6 bases. CDR3 length: 13 amino acids, cysteine to phenylalanine. Only the CDR3 DNA is retained, 39 bases long and in frame from the first base. At the junction V is shortened by 0 bases and J by 12 bases, with 13 bases in between. The germline V gene (reference sequence) yields SGHNT for CDR1 and YYREEE for CDR2.